This TCR beta chain stems from a study of cytomegalovirus exposure and HLA in healthy donors. The wider study: The Caucasian-associated ancestry cluster held 65% to 85% of a few hundred genotyped donors.

It was with 60 Vbeta and 13 Jbeta primers that the PCR ran. Profiled with immunoSEQ multiplex PCR; TCRdb holds only in-frame clones, not every one. The profile shows roughly 150,000 clones, roughly 85% of them singletons. Study conclusions and caveats: In a later analysis, compared with equally common non-associated chains, HLA-associated beta chains were more expanded. HLA restriction was apparent for most CMV-associated TCR beta chains in a later analysis. The availability of immune exposure information extended only to CMV serostatus.

About this clone: The antigen is not known.

This clonotype originated in a man aged 40-49 years in good health and CMV-seropositive. Sequenced: PBMCs.

As DNA, the CDR3 is TGTGCCAGCAGCTTGCCGTCCGGGAGAGCCTACAATGAGCAGTTCTTC. This codes for CASSLPSGRAYNEQFF. The chain combines TRBV11-2 with TRBJ2-1; weak D call: TRBD2 (6 bases). Trimming left V 3 bases short and J 2 bases short, with 14 bases between. Germline-derived CDR1 and CDR2 are SGHAT and FQNNGV. The length of the CDR3 is 16 residues.